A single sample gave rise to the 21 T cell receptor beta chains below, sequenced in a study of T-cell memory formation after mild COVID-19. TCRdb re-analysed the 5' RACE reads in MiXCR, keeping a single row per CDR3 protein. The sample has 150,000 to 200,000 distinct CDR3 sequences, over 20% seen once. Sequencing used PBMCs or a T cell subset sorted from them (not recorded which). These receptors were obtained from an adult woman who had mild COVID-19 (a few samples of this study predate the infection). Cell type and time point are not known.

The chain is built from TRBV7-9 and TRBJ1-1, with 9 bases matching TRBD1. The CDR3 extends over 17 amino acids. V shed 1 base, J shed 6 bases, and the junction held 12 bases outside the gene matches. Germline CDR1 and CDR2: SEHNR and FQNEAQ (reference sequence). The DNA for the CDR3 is TGTGCCAGCAGCTTAGGCGGACAGGGGTTAAGATACGCTGAAGCTTTCTTT. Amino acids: CASSLGGQGLRYAEAFF.

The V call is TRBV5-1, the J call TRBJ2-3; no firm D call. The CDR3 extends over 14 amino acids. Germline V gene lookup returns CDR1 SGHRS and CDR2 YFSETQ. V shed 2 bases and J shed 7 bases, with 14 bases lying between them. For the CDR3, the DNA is TGCGCCAGCAGCTTCGTAGTAGGAGCCCATACGCAGTATTTT. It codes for CASSFVVGAHTQYF.

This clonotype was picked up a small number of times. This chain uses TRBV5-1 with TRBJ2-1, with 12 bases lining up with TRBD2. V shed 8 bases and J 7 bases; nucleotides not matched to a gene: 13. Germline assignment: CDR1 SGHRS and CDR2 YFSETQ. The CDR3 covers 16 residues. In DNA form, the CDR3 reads TGCGCCAGTAGGCCGACTAGCGGGAGAGGCGTGAATGAGCAGTTCTTC. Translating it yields CASRPTSGRGVNEQFF.

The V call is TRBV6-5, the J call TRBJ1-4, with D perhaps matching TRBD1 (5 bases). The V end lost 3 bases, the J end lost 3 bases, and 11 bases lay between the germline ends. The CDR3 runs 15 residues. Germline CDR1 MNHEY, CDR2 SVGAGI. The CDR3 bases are TGTGCCAGCAGTTATGATCAGGGAGCTAATGAAAAACTGTTTTTT. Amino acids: CASSYDQGANEKLFF.

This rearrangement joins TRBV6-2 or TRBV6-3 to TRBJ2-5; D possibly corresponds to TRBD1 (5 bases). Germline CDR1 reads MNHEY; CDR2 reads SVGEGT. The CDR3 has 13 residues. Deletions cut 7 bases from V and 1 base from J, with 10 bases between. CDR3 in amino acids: CASNRQPQETQYF. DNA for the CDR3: TGTGCCAGCAATAGACAGCCCCAAGAGACCCAGTACTTC.

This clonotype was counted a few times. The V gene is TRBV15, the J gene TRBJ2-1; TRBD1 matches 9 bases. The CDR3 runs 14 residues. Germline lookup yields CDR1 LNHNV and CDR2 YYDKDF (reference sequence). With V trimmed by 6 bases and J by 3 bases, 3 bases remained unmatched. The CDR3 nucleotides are TGTGCCACCAGAGGGACAGGGAGCTACAATGAGCAGTTCTTC. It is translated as CATRGTGSYNEQFF.

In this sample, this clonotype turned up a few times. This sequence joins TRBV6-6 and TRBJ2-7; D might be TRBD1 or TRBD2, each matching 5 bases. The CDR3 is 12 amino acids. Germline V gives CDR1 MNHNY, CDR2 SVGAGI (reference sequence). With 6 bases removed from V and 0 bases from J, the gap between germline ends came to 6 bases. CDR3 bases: TGTGCCAGCAGGGGGGTCTCCTACGAGCAGTACTTC. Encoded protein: CASRGVSYEQYF.

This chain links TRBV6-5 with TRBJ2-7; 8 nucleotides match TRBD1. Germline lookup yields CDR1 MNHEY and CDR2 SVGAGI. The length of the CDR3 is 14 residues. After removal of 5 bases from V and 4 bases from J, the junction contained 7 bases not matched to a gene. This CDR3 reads CASSPRTGMYEQYF. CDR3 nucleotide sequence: TGTGCCAGCAGTCCCCGGACAGGGATGTACGAGCAGTACTTC.

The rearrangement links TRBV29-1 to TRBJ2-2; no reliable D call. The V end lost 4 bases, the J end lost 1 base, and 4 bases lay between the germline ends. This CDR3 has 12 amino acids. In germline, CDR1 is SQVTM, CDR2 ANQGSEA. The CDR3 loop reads CSVVQNTGELFF. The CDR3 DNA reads TGCAGCGTTGTACAGAACACCGGGGAGCTGTTTTTT.

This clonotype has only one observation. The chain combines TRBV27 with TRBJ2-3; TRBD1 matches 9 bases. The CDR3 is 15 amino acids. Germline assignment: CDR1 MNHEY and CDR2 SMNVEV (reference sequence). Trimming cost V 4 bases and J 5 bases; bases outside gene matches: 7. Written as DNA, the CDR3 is TGTGCCAGCAGTTCCCGGGACAGGGACGGAGATACGCAGTATTTT. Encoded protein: CASSSRDRDGDTQYF.

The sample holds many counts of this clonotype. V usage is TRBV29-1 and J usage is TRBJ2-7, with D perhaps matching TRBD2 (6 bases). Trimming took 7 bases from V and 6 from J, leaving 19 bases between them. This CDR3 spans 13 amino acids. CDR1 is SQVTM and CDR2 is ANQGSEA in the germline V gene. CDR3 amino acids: CSASGGILREQYF. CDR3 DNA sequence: TGCAGCGCCTCGGGCGGGATTCTACGCGAGCAGTACTTC.

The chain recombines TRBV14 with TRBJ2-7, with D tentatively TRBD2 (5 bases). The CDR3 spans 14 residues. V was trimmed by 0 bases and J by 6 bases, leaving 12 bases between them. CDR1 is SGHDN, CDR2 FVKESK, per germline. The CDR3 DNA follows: TGTGCCAGCAGCCAAGAAGGGAGTCCCCTCGAGCAGTACTTC. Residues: CASSQEGSPLEQYF.

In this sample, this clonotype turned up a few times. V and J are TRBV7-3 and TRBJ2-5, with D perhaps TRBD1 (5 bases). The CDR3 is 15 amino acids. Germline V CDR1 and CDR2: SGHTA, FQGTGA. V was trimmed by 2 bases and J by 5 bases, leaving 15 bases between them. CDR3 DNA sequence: TGTGCCAGCAGCTTATCAAACAGGATGGGTGAGACCCAGTACTTC. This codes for CASSLSNRMGETQYF. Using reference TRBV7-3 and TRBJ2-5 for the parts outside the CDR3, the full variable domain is GAGVSQTPSNKVTEKGKYVELRCDPISGHTALYWYRQSLGQGPEFLIYFQGTGAADDSGLPNDRFFAVRPEGSVSTLKIQRTERGDSAVYLCASSLSNRMGETQYFGPGTRLLVL.

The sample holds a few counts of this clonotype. The CDR3 region has the DNA TGTGCCAGCAGTGGCGGGGTTGGCACAGATACGCAGTATTTT. It specifies CASSGGVGTDTQYF. The V and J genes are TRBV12-3 or TRBV12-4 and TRBJ2-3, with D perhaps TRBD2 (6 bases). V lost 5 bases and J 1 base, leaving 10 bases between the germline ends. There are 14 residues in the CDR3.

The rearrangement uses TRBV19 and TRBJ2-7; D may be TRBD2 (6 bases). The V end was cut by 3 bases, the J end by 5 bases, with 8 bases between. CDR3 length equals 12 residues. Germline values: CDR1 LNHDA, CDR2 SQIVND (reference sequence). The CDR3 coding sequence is TGTGCCAGTAGTATGGGGGGACACGAGCAGTACTTC. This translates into CASSMGGHEQYF.

The CDR3 DNA follows: TGTGCCAGCAGTTTACAGGGAGGGGAACAAGAGACCCAGTACTTC. Translating gives CASSLQGGEQETQYF. This chain connects TRBV12-3 or TRBV12-4 to TRBJ2-5; TRBD2 aligns across 7 bases. CDR3 length equals 15 residues. Trimming at V came to 2 bases and at J to 2 bases, leaving 5 bases not matched to a gene.

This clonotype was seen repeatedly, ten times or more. For the CDR3, the DNA is TGTGCCAGCAGTCCTGGACTGGCAGGGGAGACCCAGTACTTC. This translates into CASSPGLAGETQYF. The gene calls are TRBV6-2 or TRBV6-3 and TRBJ2-5; D tentatively reads TRBD1 or TRBD2 (5 bases each). The CDR3 spans 14 residues. Trimming stripped 5 bases from V and 5 bases from J, with 15 bases between. The germline gives CDR1 MNHEY, CDR2 SVGEGT.

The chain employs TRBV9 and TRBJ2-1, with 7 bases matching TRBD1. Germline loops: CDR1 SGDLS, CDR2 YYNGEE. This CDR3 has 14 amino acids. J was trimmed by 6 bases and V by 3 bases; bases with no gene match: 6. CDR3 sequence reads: CASSAPRDSNEQFF. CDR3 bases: TGTGCCAGCAGCGCCCCACGGGACAGCAATGAGCAGTTCTTC.

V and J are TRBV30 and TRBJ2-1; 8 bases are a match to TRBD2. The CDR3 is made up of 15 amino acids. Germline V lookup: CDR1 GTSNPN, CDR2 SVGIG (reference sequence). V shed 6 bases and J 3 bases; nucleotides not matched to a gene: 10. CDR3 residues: CACPLTGGIYNEQFF. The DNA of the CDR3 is TGTGCCTGTCCTCTCACGGGGGGGATCTACAATGAGCAGTTCTTC.

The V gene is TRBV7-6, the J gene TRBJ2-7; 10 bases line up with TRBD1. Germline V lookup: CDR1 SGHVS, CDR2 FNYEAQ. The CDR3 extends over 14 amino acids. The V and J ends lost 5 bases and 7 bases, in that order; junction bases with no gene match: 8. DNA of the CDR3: TGTGCCAGCAGCCATCCGGGACAGGGGTTTGAGCAGTACTTC. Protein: CASSHPGQGFEQYF.

CDR3 sequence (DNA): TGCGCCAGCAGCCAAGATCCAGCGGGAGTAATCCACAATGAGCAGTTCTTC. Its translation is CASSQDPAGVIHNEQFF. The rearrangement uses TRBV4-3 and TRBJ2-1; 8 bases are shared with TRBD2. V lost 0 bases to trimming and J lost 5 bases; unmatched junction nucleotides: 9. This CDR3 is 17 amino acids long. Germline CDR1 is LGHNA and CDR2 is YSLEER.